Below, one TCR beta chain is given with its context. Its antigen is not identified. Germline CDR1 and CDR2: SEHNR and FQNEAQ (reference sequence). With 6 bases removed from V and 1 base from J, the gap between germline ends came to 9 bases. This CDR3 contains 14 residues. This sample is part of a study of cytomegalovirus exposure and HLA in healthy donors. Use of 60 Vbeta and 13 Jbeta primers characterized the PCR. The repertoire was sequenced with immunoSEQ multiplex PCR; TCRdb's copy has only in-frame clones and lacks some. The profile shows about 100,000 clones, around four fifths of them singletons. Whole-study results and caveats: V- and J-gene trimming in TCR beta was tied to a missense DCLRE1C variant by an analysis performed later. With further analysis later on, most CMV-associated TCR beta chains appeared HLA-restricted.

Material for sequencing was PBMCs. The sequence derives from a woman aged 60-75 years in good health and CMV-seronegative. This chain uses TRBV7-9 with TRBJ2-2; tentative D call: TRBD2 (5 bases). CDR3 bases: TGTGCCAGCAGGGGGAGTGGGAACACCGGGGAGCTGTTTTTT. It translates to CASRGSGNTGELFF.